This T cell receptor beta chain derives from a study of T-cell memory formation after mild COVID-19. Study-level points and caveats: Clones that shrank (day 15 to 85) were balanced CD4/CD8, whereas later expanders leaned CD4+. Cross-reactive memory appears to have joined, as suggested by some responding clones showing up in pre-infection memory.

TCRdb called the 5' RACE reads again in MiXCR, with one record for every CDR3 protein. The sample gives 300,000 to 400,000 distinct CDR3 sequences, over 10% of which show up once; about 20% is in the top ten. This clonotype was seen repeatedly, ten times or more. Its antigen is unidentified. The V gene's germline CDR1 is SGHKS and CDR2 YYEKEE (reference sequence). V lost 5 bases, J lost 5 bases, and 13 bases lay in between. This CDR3 region has 13 residues. The clonotype originates from a man younger than 35 who had mild COVID-19 (a few samples of this study predate the infection). Cell type and time point are not known. The specimen was PBMCs or a T cell subset sorted from them (not recorded which). The V and J genes are TRBV5-5 and TRBJ2-5, with TRBD2 as a possible D gene (6 bases). CDR3 protein: CASRLTSWETQYF. The CDR3, as DNA: TGTGCCAGCAGGTTGACTAGTTGGGAGACCCAGTACTTC.